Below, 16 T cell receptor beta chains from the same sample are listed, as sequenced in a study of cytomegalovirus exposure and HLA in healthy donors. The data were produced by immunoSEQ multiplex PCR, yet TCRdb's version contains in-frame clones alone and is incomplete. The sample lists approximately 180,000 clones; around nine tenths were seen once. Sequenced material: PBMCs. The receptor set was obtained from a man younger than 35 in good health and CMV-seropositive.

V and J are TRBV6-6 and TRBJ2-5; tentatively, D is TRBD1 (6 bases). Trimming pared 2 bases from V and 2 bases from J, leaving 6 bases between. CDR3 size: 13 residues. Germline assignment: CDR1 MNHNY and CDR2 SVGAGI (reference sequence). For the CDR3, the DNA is TGTGCCAGCAGTTACACAGGGCAAGAGACCCAGTACTTC. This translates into CASSYTGQETQYF.

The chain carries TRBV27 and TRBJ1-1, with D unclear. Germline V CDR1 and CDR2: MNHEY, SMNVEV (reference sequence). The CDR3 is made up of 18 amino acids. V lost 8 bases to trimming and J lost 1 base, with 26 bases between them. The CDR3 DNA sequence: TGTGCCAGCCAAGCGGTACGTACGGCGGACGTTAAGAACACTGAAGCTTTCTTT. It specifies CASQAVRTADVKNTEAFF.

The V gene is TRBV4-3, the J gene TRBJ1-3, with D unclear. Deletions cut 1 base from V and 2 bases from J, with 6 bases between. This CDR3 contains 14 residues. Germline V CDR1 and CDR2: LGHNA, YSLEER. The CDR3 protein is CASSQAVTGNTIYF. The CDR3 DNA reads TGCGCCAGCAGCCAAGCAGTGACTGGAAACACCATATATTTT.

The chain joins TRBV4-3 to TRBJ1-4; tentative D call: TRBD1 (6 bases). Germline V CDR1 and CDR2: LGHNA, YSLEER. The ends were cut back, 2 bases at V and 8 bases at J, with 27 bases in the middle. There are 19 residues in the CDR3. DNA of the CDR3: TGCGCCAGCAGCCAACTTGGCAGGGGAAGGGGTGTGGTACGAGAAAAACTGTTTTTT. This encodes CASSQLGRGRGVVREKLFF.

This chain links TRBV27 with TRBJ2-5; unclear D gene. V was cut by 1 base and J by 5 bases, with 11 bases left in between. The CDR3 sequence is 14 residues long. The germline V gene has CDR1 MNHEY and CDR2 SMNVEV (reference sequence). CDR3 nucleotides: TGTGCCAGCAGTTTATATCCCGGGTTGGAGACCCAGTACTTC. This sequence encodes CASSLYPGLETQYF.

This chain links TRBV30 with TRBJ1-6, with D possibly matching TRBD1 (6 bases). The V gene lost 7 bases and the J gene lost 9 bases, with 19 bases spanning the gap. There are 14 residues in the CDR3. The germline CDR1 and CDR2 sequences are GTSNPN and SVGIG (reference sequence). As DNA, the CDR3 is TGTGCCTCTCATCCGGGGGGCCTAGGTTCACCCCTCCACTTT. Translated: CASHPGGLGSPLHF.

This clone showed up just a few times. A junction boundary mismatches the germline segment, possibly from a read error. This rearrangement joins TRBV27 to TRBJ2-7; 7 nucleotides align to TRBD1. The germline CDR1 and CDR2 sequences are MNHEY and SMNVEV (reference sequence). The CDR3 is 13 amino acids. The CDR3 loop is CASKETGSSEQYF. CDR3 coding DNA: TGTGCCAGCAAGGAGACAGGGTCCTCCGAGCAGTACTTC.

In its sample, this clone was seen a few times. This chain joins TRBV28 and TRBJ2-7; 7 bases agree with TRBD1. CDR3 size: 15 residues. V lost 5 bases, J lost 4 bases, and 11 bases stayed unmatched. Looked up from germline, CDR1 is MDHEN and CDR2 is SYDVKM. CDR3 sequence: CASSQPQGTEYEQYF. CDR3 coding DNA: TGTGCCAGCAGTCAACCACAGGGGACCGAATACGAGCAGTACTTC.

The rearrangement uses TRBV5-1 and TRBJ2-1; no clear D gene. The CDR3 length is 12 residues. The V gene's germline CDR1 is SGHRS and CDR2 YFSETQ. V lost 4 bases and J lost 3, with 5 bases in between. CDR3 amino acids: CASSQDYNEQFF. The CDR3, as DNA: TGCGCCAGCAGCCAGGACTACAATGAGCAGTTCTTC. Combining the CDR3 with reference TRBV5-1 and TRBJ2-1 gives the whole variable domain KAGVTQTPRYLIKTRGQQVTLSCSPISGHRSVSWYQQTPGQGLQFLFEYFSETQRNKGNFPGRFSGRQFSNSRSEMNVSTLELGDSALYLCASSQDYNEQFFGPGTRLTVL.

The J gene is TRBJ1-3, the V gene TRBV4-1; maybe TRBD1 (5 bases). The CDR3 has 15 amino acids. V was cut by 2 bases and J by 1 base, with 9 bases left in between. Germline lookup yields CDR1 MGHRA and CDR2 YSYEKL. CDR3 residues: CASSQTQGSGNTIYF. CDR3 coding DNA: TGCGCCAGCAGCCAAACCCAGGGTTCTGGAAACACCATATATTTT.

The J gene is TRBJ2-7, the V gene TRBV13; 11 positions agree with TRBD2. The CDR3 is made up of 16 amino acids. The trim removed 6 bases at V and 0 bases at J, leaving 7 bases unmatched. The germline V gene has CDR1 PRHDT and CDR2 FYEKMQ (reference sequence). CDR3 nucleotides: TGTGCCAGCAGATACAGTACTAGCGGGGGCTCCTACGAGCAGTACTTC. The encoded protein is CASRYSTSGGSYEQYF.

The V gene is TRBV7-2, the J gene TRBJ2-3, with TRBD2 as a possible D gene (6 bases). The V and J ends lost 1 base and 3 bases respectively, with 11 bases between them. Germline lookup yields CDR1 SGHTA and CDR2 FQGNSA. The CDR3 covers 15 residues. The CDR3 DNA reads TGTGCCAGCAGCTTAGATTTAGCGGTTACAGATACGCAGTATTTT. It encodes CASSLDLAVTDTQYF.

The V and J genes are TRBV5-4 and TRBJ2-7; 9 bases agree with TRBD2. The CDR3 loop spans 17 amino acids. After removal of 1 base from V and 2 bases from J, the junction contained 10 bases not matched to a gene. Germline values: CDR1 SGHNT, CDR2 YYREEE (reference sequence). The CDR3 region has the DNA TGTGCCAGCAGCTTGCCGGCCTTAGCGGGGGTTACCTACGAGCAGTACTTC. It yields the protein CASSLPALAGVTYEQYF. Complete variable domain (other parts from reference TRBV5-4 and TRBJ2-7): ETGVTQSPTHLIKTRGQQVTLRCSSQSGHNTVSWYQQALGQGPQFIFQYYREEENGRGNFPPRFSGLQFPNYSSELNVNALELDDSALYLCASSLPALAGVTYEQYFGPGTRLTVT.

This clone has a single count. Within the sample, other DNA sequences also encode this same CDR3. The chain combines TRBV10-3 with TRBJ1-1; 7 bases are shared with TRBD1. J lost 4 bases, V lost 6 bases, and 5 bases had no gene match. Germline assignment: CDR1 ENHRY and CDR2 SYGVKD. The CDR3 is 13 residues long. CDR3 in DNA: TGTGCCATCAGACGACAGGGCGGCACTGAAGCTTTCTTT. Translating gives CAIRRQGGTEAFF.

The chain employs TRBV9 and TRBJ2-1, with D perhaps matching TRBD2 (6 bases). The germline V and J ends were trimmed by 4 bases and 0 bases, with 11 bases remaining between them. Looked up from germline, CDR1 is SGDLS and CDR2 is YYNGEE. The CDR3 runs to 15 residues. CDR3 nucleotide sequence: TGTGCCAGCAGCTCGGGGGTGAGCTCCTACAATGAGCAGTTCTTC. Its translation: CASSSGVSSYNEQFF.

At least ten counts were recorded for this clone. DNA for the CDR3: TGTGCCAGCAGCCAAGATGCGGGGGGGCCCGGGGAGCTGTTTTTT. As protein: CASSQDAGGPGELFF. V usage is TRBV4-2 and J usage is TRBJ2-2; 9 positions match TRBD2. Germline V gene sequence: CDR1 LGHNA, CDR2 YNFKEQ. The CDR3 contains 15 residues. The V and J ends lost 0 bases and 6 bases, in that order; junction bases with no gene match: 2.